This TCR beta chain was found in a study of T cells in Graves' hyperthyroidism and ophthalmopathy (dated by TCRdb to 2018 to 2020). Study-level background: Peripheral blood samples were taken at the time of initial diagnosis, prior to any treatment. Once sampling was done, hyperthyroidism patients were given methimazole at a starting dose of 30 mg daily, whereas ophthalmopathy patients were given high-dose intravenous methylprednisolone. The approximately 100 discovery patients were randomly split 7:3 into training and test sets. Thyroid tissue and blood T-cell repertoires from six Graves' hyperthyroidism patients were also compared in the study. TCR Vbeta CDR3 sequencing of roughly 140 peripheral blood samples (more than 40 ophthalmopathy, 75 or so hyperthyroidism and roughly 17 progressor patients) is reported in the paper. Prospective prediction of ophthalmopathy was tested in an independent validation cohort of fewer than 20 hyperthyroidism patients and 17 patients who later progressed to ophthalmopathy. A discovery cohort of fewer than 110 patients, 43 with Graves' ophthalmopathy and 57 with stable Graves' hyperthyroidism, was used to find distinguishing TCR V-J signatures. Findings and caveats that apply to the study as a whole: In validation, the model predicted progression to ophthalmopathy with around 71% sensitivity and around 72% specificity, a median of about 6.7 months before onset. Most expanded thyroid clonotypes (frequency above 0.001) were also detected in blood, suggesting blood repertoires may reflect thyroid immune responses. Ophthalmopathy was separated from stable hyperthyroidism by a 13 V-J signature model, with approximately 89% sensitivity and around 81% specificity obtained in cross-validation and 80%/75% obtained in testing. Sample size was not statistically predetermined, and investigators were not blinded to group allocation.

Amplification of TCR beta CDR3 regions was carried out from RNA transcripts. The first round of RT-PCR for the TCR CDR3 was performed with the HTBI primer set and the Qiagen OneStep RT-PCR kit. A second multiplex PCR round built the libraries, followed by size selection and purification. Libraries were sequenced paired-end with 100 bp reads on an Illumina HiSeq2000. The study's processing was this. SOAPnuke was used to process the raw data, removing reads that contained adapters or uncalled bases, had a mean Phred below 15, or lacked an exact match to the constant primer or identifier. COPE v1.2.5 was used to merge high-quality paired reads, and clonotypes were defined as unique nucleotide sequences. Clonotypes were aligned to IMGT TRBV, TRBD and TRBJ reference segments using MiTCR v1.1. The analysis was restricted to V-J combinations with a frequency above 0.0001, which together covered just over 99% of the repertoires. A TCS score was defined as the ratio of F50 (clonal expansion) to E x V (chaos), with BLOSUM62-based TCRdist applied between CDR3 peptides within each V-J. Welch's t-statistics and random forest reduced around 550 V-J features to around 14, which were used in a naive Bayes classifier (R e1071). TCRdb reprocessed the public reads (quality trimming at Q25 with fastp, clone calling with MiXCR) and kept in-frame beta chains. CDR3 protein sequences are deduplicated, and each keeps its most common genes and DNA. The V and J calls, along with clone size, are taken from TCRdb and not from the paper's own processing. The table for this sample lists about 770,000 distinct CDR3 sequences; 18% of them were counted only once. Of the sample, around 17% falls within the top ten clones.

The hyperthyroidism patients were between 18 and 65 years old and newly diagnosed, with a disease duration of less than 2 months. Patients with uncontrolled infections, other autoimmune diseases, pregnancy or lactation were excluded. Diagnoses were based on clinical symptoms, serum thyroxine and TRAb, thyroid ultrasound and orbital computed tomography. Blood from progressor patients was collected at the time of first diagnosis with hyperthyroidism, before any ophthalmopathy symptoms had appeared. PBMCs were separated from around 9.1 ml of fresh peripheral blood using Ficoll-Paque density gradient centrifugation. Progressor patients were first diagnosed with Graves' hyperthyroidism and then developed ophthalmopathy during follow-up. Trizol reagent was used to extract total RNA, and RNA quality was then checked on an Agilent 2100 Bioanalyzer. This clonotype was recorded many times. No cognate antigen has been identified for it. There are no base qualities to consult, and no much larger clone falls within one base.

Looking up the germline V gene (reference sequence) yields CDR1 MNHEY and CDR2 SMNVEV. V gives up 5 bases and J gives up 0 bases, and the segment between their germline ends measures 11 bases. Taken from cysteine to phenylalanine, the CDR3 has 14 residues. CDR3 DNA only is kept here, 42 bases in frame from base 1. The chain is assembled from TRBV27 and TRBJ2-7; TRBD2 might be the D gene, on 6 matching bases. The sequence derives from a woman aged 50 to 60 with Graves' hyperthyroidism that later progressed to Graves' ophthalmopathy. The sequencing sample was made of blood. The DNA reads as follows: TGTGCCAGCAGTGGTTCGGGGGACTCCTACGAGCAGTACTTC. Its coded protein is CASSGSGDSYEQYF.